This T cell receptor (beta chain) is drawn from a study of metastatic and nonmetastatic thyroid tumors. Study summary: Across blood and tumor or nodule tissue, repertoires from malignant and benign thyroid patients were compared with one another.

TCRdb re-clonotyped the PCR reads via MiXCR. The data show over 11,000 clones, 20% to 30% seen once. This clone is judged medium-sized (0.01 to 0.1%). The same CDR3 can be traced to other DNA sequences in this sample. Every patient was untreated before thyroid surgery. V gave up 3 bases and J gave up 2 bases; unmatched junction bases: 3. The CDR3 spans 13 residues. Per the germline V gene, CDR1 is GTSNPN and CDR2 is SVGIG (reference sequence). The chain recombines TRBV30 with TRBJ1-2; the match to TRBD1 covers 7 bases. This sequence was found in a female donor with papillary thyroid cancer or a benign thyroid nodule (not recorded which). Some clones in this sample may be carry-over from other donors' samples. The sequenced material came from blood. The CDR3 protein is CAWSETGNYGYTF. For the CDR3, the DNA is TGTGCCTGGAGCGAGACAGGGAACTATGGCTACACCTTC. Full variable domain (outside the CDR3, taken from reference TRBV30 and TRBJ1-2): SQTIHQWPATLVQPVGSPLSLECTVEGTSNPNLYWYRQAAGRGLQLLFYSVGIGQISSEVPQNLSASRPQDRQFILSSKKLLLSDSGFYLCAWSETGNYGYTFGSGTRLTVV.